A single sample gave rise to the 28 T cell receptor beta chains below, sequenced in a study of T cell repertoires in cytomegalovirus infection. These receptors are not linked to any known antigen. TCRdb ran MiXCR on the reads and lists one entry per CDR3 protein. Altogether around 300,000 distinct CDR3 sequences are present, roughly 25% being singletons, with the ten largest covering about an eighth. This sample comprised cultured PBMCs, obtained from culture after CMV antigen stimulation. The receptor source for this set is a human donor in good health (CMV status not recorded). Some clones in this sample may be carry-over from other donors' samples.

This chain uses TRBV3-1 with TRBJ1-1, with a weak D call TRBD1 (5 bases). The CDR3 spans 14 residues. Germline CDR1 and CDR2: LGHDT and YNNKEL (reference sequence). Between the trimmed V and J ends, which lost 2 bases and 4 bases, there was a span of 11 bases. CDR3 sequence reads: CASSQLRGSTEAFF. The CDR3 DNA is TGTGCCAGCAGCCAATTAAGGGGTAGCACTGAAGCTTTCTTT.

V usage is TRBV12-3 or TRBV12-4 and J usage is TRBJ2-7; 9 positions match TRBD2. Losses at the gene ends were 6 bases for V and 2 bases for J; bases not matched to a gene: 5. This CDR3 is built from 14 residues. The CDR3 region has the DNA TGTGCCAGCAGGAGGGCGGGAGGGCCCTACGAGCAGTACTTC. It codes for CASRRAGGPYEQYF.

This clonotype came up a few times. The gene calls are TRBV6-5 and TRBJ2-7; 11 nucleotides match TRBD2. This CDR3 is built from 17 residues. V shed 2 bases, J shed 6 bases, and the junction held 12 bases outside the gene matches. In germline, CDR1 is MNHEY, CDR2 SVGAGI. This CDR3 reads CASSYPGSGRARGEQYF. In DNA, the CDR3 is TGTGCCAGCAGTTACCCAGGTAGCGGGAGGGCCCGTGGCGAGCAGTACTTC.

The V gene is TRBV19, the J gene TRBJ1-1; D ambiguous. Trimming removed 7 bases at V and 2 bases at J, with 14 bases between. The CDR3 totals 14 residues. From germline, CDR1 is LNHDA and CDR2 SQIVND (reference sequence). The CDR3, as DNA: TGTGCCAGTATAGGGTACGCCCCCAACACTGAAGCTTTCTTT. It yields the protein CASIGYAPNTEAFF. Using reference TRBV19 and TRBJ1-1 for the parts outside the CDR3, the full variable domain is DGGITQSPKYLFRKEGQNVTLSCEQNLNHDAMYWYRQDPGQGLRLIYYSQIVNDFQKGDIAEGYSVSREKKESFPLTVTSAQKNPTAFYLCASIGYAPNTEAFFGQGTRLTVV.

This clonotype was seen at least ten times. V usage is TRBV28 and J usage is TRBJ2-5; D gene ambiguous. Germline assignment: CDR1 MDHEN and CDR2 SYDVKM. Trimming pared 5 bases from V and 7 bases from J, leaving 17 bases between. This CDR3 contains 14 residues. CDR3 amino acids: CASSGFESLGTQYF. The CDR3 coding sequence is TGTGCCAGCAGTGGTTTCGAATCCCTTGGGACCCAGTACTTC. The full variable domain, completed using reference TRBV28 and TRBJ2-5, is DVKVTQSSRYLVKRTGEKVFLECVQDMDHENMFWYRQDPGLGLRLIYFSYDVKMKEKGDIPEGYSVSREKKERFSLILESASTNQTSMYLCASSGFESLGTQYFGPGTRLLVL.

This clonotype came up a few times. DNA for the CDR3: TGTGCCAGCAGCTTCACGGGGGAGGGGGCTTTCTTT. Its protein is CASSFTGEGAFF. V is TRBV7-2 and J is TRBJ1-1, with TRBD1 as a possible D gene (5 bases). The length of the CDR3 is 12 residues. CDR1 and CDR2 from the germline V gene are SGHTA and FQGNSA. V lost 3 bases and J lost 11, with 13 bases in between. Based on the CDR3 plus reference TRBV7-2 and TRBJ1-1, the full variable domain is GAGVSQSPSNKVTEKGKDVELRCDPISGHTALYWYRQSLGQGLEFLIYFQGNSAPDKSGLPSDRFSAERTGGSVSTLTIQRTQQEDSAVYLCASSFTGEGAFFGQGTRLTVV.

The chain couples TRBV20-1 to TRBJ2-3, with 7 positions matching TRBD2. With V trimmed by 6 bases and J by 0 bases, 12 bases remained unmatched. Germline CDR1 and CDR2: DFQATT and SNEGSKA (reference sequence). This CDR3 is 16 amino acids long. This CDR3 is CSAMRSAGASTDTQYF. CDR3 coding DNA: TGCAGTGCCATGAGGTCCGCGGGAGCTAGCACAGATACGCAGTATTTT.

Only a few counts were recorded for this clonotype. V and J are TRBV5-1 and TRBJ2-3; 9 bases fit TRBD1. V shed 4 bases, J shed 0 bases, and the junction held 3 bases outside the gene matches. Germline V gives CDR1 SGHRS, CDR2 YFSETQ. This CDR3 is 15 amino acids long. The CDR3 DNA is TGCGCCAGCAGCAGGACAGGGGAGAGCACAGATACGCAGTATTTT. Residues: CASSRTGESTDTQYF. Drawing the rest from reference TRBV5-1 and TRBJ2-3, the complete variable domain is KAGVTQTPRYLIKTRGQQVTLSCSPISGHRSVSWYQQTPGQGLQFLFEYFSETQRNKGNFPGRFSGRQFSNSRSEMNVSTLELGDSALYLCASSRTGESTDTQYFGPGTRLTVL.

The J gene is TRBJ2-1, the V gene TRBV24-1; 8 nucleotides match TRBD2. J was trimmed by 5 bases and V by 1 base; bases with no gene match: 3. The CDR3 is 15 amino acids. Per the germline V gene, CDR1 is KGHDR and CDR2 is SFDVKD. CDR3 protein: CATSDFSGVNNEQFF. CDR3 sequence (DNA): TGTGCCACCAGTGATTTTAGCGGGGTCAACAATGAGCAGTTCTTC.

The CDR3 nucleotides are TGTGCCAGCAGCCACAAGGGGAGGATAGGGCAAGAGACCCAGTACTTC. The encoded protein is CASSHKGRIGQETQYF. The V call is TRBV5-6, the J call TRBJ2-5; TRBD2 is a possible D gene (6 bases). The CDR3 consists of 16 residues. Germline lookup yields CDR1 SGHDT and CDR2 YYEEEE. V was shortened by 4 bases and J by 2 bases, with 18 bases between the two germline ends.

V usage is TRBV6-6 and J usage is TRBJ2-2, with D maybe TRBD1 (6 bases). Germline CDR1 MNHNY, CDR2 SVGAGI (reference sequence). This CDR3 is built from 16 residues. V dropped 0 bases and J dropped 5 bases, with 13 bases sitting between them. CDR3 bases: TGTGCCAGCAGTTACTCTCAGGGGATTGGGACCGGGGAGCTGTTTTTT. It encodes CASSYSQGIGTGELFF.

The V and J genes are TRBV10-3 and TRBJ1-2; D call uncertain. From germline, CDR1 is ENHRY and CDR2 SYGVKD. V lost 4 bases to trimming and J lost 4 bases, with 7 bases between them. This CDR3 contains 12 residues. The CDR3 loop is CAISVGSYGYTF. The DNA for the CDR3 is TGTGCCATCAGTGTCGGGAGCTATGGCTACACCTTC.

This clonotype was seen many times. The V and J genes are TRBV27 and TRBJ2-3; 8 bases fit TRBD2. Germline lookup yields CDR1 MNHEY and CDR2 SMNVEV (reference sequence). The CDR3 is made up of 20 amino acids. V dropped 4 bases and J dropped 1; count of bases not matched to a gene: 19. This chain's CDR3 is CASSSLWAGGRRRGTDTQYF. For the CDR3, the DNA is TGTGCCAGCAGTTCGCTGTGGGCGGGAGGACGTAGGAGGGGCACAGATACGCAGTATTTT.

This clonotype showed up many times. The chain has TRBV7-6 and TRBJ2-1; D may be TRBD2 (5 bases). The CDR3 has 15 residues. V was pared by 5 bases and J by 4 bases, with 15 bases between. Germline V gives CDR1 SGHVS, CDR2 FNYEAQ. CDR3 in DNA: TGTGCCAGCAGCCCCGAGAGGGCCTCGTACAATGAGCAGTTCTTC. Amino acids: CASSPERASYNEQFF.

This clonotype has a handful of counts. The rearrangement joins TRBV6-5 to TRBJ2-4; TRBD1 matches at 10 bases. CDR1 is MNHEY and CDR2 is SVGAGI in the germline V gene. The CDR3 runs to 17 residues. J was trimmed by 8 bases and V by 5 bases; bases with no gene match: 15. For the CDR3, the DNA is TGTGCCAGCAGTCCCGGGACAGGGGAGAGGGGGTTGGACATTCAGTACTTC. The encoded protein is CASSPGTGERGLDIQYF.

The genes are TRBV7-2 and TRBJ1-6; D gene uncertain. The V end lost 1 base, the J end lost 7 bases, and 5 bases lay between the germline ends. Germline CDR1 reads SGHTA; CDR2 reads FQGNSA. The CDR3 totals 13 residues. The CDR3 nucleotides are TGTGCCAGCAGCTTAGGGATGAATTCACCCCTCCACTTT. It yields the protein CASSLGMNSPLHF.

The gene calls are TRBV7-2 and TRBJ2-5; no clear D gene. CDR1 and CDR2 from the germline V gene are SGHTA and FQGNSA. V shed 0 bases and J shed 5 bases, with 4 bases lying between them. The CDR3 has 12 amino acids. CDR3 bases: TGTACCAGCAGCTTAGCAGGGGAGACCCAGTACTTC. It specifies CTSSLAGETQYF.

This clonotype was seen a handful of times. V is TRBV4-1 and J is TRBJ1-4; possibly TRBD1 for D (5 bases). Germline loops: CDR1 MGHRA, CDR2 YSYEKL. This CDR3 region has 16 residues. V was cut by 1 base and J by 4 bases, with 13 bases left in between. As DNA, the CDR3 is TGCGCCAGCAGCCAAGTACAGCAGGGCCGTAATGAAAAACTGTTTTTT. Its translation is CASSQVQQGRNEKLFF.

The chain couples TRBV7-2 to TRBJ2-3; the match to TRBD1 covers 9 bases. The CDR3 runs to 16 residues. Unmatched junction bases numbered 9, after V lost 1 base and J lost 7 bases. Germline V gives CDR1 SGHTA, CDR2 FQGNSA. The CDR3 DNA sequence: TGTGCCAGCAGCTTAGTTTTGGGACAGGGTAGGCATACGCAGTATTTT. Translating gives CASSLVLGQGRHTQYF.

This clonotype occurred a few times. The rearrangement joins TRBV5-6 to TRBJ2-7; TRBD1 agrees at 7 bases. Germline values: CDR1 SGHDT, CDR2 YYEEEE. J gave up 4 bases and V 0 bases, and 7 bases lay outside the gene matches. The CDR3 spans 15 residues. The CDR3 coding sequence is TGTGCCAGCAGCTTGGTAGACAGGGTCGGATACGAGCAGTACTTC. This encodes CASSLVDRVGYEQYF.

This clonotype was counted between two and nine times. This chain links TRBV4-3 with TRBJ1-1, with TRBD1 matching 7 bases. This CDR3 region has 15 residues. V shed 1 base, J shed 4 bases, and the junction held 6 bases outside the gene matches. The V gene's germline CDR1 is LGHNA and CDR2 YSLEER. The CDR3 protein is CASSQVGGASTEAFF. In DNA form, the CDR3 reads TGCGCCAGCAGCCAAGTAGGGGGCGCATCCACTGAAGCTTTCTTT.

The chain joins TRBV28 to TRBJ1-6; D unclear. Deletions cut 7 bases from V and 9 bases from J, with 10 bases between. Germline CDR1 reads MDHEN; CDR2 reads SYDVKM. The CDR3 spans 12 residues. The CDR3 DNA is TGTGCCAGCAACCTTTTTTCTTCACCCCTCCACTTT. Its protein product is CASNLFSSPLHF.

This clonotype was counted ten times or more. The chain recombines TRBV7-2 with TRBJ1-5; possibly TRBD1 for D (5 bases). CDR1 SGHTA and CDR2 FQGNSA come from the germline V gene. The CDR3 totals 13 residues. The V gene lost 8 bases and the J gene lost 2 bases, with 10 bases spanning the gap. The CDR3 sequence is CASAIRGNQPQHF. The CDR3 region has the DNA TGTGCCAGCGCTATCAGGGGCAATCAGCCCCAGCATTTT.

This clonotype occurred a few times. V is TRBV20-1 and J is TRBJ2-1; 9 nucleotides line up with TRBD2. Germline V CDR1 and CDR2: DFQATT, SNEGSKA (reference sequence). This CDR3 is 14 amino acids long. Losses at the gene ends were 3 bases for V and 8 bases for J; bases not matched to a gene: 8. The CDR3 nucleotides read TGCAGTGCTAGTACCGGGACTAGCTTCGATGAGCAGTTCTTC. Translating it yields CSASTGTSFDEQFF.

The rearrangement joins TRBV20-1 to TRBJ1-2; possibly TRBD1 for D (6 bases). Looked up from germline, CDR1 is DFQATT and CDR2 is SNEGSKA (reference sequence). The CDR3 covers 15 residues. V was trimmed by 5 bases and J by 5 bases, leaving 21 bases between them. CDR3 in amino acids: CSAPKVPRDKYGYTF. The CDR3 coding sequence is TGCAGTGCTCCAAAGGTTCCGAGGGACAAATATGGCTACACCTTC.

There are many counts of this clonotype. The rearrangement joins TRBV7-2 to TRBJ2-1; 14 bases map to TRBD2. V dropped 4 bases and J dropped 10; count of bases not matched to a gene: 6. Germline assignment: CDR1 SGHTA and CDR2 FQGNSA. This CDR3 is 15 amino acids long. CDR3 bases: TGTGCCAGCAGCTCCGGACTAGCGGGAGGCCGGGAGCAGTTCTTC. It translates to CASSSGLAGGREQFF.

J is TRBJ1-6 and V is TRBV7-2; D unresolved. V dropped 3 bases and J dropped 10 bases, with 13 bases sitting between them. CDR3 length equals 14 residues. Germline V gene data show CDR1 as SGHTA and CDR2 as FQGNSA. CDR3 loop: CASSFAAEKSPLHF. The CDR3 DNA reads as TGTGCCAGCAGCTTTGCGGCCGAAAAATCACCCCTCCACTTT.

CDR3 amino acids: CASSPQRTDNEQFF. The CDR3 DNA is TGTGCCAGCAGCCCCCAGCGGACCGACAATGAGCAGTTCTTC. V gene TRBV11-2 combines with J gene TRBJ2-1, with D possibly being TRBD2 (5 bases). Germline V gene lookup returns CDR1 SGHAT and CDR2 FQNNGV. This CDR3 spans 14 amino acids. V lost 5 bases to trimming and J lost 5 bases, with 13 bases between them.